The clone carrying this TCR beta chain turned up a few times. This entry belongs to a study of ipilimumab plus nivolumab after autologous stem cell transplantation. The assay was immunoSEQ multiplex PCR, and TCRdb's table has in-frame clones only and misses some. The data contain 9,100 or so clones, over 60% of them singletons. The CDR3 loop spans 18 amino acids. With V trimmed by 0 bases and J by 1 base, 8 bases remained unmatched. Germline-derived CDR1 and CDR2 are SGHTS and YDEGEE. The input for sequencing was PBMCs, taken in a trial of ipilimumab plus nivolumab as post-transplant consolidation. The chain links TRBV5-8 to TRBJ2-1; TRBD2 matches at 9 bases. This TCR was sampled from a female donor with multiple myeloma. The CDR3 reads CASSLGLAGPLSYNEQFF. DNA for the CDR3: TGTGCCAGCAGCTTGGGTCTAGCGGGACCCTTGTCCTACAATGAGCAGTTCTTC.